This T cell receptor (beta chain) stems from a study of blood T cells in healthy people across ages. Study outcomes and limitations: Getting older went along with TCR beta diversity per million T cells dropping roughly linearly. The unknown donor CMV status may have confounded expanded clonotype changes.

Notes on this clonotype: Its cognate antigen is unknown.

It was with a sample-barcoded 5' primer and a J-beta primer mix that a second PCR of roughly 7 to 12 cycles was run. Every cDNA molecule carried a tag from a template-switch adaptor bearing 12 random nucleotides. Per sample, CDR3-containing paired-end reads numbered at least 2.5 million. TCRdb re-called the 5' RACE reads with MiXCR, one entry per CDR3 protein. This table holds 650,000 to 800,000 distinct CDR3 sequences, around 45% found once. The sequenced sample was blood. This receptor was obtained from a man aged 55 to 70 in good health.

CDR3 DNA: TGTGCCAGCTCACCACCAGACGGGGTGGGCACCGGGGAGCTGTTTTTT. This codes for CASSPPDGVGTGELFF. The chain carries TRBV18 and TRBJ2-2, with a tentative D call TRBD2 (5 bases). This CDR3 is built from 16 residues. Trimming cost V 0 bases and J 4 bases, with 12 bases left between them. CDR1 and CDR2 from the germline V gene are KGHSH and LQKENI.